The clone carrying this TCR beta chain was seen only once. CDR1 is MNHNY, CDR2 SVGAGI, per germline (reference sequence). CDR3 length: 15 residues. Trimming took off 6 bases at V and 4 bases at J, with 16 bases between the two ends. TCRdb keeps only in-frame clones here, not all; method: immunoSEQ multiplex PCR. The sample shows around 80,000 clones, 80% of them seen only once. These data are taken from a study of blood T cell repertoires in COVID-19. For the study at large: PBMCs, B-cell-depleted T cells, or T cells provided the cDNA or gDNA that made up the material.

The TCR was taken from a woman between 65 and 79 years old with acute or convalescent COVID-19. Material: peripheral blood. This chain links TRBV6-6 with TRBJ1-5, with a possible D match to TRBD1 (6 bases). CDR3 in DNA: TGTGCCAGCAGGCACACAGGGCTAGGAAATCAGCCCCAGCATTTT. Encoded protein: CASRHTGLGNQPQHF.